The TCR beta chain described here comes from a study of T cell responses to AZD1222 COVID-19 vaccine. Findings and caveats of the study: Clonal diversity may have been underestimated in mostly white British donors. Repertoire sampling occurred only after the peak T cell response. Among spike-specific TCRs, nearly half reportedly target unmutated variant regions.

Sequenced by immunoSEQ multiplex PCR; TCRdb stores in-frame clones only, minus some. Of approximately 46,000 clones in the sample, roughly 90% were seen once. Comments on this clone: Its antigen is currently unknown.

Second-dose recipients at about 4 or about 12 weeks were treated as one pooled group. The germline CDR1 and CDR2 sequences are MDHEN and SYDVKM. The CDR3 is 12 amino acids. Trimming pared 10 bases from V and 5 bases from J, leaving 15 bases between. J is TRBJ2-7 and V is TRBV28; no definite D call. This receptor was identified in an adult who received the AZD1222 COVID-19 vaccine. The material sequenced was peripheral blood, taken 28 days after the second AZD1222 dose. Here the CDR3 DNA reads TGTGCCACCAAAAGGCCCGTGGACGAGCAGTACTTC. Translated: CATKRPVDEQYF.